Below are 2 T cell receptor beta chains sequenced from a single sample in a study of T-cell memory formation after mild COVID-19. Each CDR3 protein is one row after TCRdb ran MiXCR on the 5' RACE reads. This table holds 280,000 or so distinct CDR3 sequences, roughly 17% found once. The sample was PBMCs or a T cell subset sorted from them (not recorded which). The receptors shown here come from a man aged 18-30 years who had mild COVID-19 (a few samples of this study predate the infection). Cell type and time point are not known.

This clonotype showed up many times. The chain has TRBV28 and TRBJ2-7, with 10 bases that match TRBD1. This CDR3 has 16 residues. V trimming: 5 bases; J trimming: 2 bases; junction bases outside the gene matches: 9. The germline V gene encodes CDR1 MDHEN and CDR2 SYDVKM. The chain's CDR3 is CASSGGRGTGAYEQYV. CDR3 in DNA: TGTGCCAGCAGTGGCGGTCGGGGGACAGGGGCCTACGAGCAGTACGTC.

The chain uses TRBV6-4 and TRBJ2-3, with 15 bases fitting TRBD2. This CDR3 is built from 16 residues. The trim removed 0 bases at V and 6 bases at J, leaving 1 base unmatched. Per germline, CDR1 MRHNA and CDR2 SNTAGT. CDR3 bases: TGTGCCAGCAGTGACTCCGGGACTAGCGGGGGGGATACGCAGTATTTT. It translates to CASSDSGTSGGDTQYF.